Each of the 10 T cell receptor beta chains below was sequenced from the same sample in a study of Ad26.COV2.S vaccination and SARS-CoV-2 variants. Assay used: immunoSEQ multiplex PCR; TCRdb lists only in-frame clones, some missing. There are 300,000 to 400,000 clones in the sample; around 84% occur only once, and roughly 1.9% lies in the top ten. The treatment denotes: approximately 18 received Ad26.COV2.S at low or high dose, single or two shots; about 5 received placebo; per-sample allocation not given. The study sampled participants on day 63 after the first vaccine or placebo injection. This specimen consisted of peripheral blood, obtained in a trial of Ad26.COV2.S vaccine versus placebo. The receptors shown here come from a person between 18 and 65 years old who received the Ad26.COV2.S COVID-19 vaccine or a placebo.

The chain recombines TRBV5-1 with TRBJ2-1, with a tentative D call TRBD2 (6 bases). The CDR3 runs 15 residues. Per the germline V gene, CDR1 is SGHRS and CDR2 is YFSETQ. V dropped 2 bases and J dropped 3 bases, with 12 bases sitting between them. The CDR3 DNA is TGCGCCAGCAGCTTACTTAGGAGGGGCTACAATGAGCAGTTCTTC. Residues: CASSLLRRGYNEQFF.

The CDR3 bases are TGCGCCAGCAGCTTGACGGTCCCGACACAGAGCTCCTACAATGAGCAGTTCTTC. It is translated as CASSLTVPTQSSYNEQFF. The chain employs TRBV5-1 and TRBJ2-1; no clear D. Trimming took 1 base from V and 0 from J, leaving 17 bases between them. The CDR3 extends over 18 amino acids. Germline CDR1 and CDR2: SGHRS and YFSETQ.

This clone was seen a single time. The chain employs TRBV7-8 and TRBJ1-5, with D tentatively TRBD1 (5 bases). Germline CDR1 is SGHVS and CDR2 is FQNEAQ. This CDR3 is 16 amino acids long. Trimming took 1 base from V and 0 from J, leaving 10 bases between them. The CDR3 DNA sequence: TGTGCCAGCAGCTTAGAGGGGCCTTATAGCAATCAGCCCCAGCATTTT. Translated, it gives CASSLEGPYSNQPQHF. Supplemented by reference TRBV7-8 and TRBJ1-5, the full variable domain reads GAGVSQSPRYKVAKRGQDVALRCDPISGHVSLFWYQQALGQGPEFLTYFQNEAQLDKSGLPSDRFFAERPEGSVSTLKIQRTQQEDSAVYLCASSLEGPYSNQPQHFGDGTRLSIL.

In its sample, this clone was seen once. The chain employs TRBV30 and TRBJ1-1; D unresolved. The CDR3 runs to 12 residues. CDR1 is GTSNPN and CDR2 is SVGIG in the germline V gene (reference sequence). Trimming stripped 2 bases from V and 3 bases from J, with 7 bases between. The chain's CDR3 is CAWSPGHTEAFF. CDR3 coding DNA: TGTGCCTGGAGTCCCGGGCACACTGAAGCTTTCTTT. Using reference TRBV30 and TRBJ1-1 for the parts outside the CDR3, the full variable domain is SQTIHQWPATLVQPVGSPLSLECTVEGTSNPNLYWYRQAAGRGLQLLFYSVGIGQISSEVPQNLSASRPQDRQFILSSKKLLLSDSGFYLCAWSPGHTEAFFGQGTRLTVV.

This clone was picked up a small number of times. J is TRBJ2-2 and V is TRBV6-2 or TRBV6-3, with a weak D call TRBD2 (5 bases). There are 14 residues in the CDR3. Germline values: CDR1 MNHEY, CDR2 SVGEGT. V lost 6 bases and J 3 bases, leaving 11 bases between the germline ends. The CDR3, as DNA: TGTGCCAGCAGCAAATCCGGGGACACCGGGGAGCTGTTTTTT. This encodes CASSKSGDTGELFF.

The J gene is TRBJ2-5, the V gene TRBV30, with TRBD2 matching over 13 bases. In germline, CDR1 is GTSNPN, CDR2 SVGIG (reference sequence). J lost 7 bases, V lost 1 base, and 9 bases had no gene match. The CDR3 runs to 16 residues. CDR3 in DNA: TGTGCCTGGAGTGCTGGGACTAGCGGGGTTATGGGGACCCAGTACTTC. It translates to CAWSAGTSGVMGTQYF. The full variable domain, with the rest looked up from reference TRBV30 and TRBJ2-5, is SQTIHQWPATLVQPVGSPLSLECTVEGTSNPNLYWYRQAAGRGLQLLFYSVGIGQISSEVPQNLSASRPQDRQFILSSKKLLLSDSGFYLCAWSAGTSGVMGTQYFGPGTRLLVL.

This clone was seen only a few times. The gene calls are TRBV7-2 and TRBJ1-5; possible D gene TRBD1, 5 bases. Germline V gives CDR1 SGHTA, CDR2 FQGNSA. The germline V and J ends were trimmed by 5 bases and 3 bases, with 14 bases remaining between them. The CDR3 extends over 15 amino acids. CDR3 loop: CASSAGGGTNQPQHF. As DNA, the CDR3 is TGTGCCAGCAGCGCCGGGGGGGGTACCAATCAGCCCCAGCATTTT.

CDR3 sequence: CASRSSGTLVPNTEAFF. The CDR3 DNA is TGTGCAAGTCGCTCTTCCGGGACACTAGTCCCGAACACTGAAGCTTTCTTT. The J gene is TRBJ1-1, the V gene TRBV12-2; the table assigns TRBD1, which was not confirmed against the DNA. TRBV12-2 is a pseudogene segment. CDR3 length equals 17 residues.

The chain employs TRBV19 and TRBJ1-1; D ambiguous. Germline CDR1 is LNHDA and CDR2 is SQIVND (reference sequence). The germline V and J ends were trimmed by 2 bases and 0 bases, with 7 bases remaining between them. There are 14 residues in the CDR3. The CDR3 reads CASSIWQLNTEAFF. The DNA of the CDR3 is TGTGCCAGTAGTATATGGCAGCTGAACACTGAAGCTTTCTTT.

V usage is TRBV27 and J usage is TRBJ2-6; D perhaps matches TRBD1 (6 bases). Trimming cost V 6 bases and J 2 bases, with 17 bases left between them. The CDR3 consists of 17 residues. The germline gives CDR1 MNHEY, CDR2 SMNVEV (reference sequence). This CDR3 is CASRLRQAPAGANVLTF. CDR3 sequence (DNA): TGTGCCAGCAGATTACGACAGGCGCCAGCTGGGGCCAACGTCCTGACTTTC.